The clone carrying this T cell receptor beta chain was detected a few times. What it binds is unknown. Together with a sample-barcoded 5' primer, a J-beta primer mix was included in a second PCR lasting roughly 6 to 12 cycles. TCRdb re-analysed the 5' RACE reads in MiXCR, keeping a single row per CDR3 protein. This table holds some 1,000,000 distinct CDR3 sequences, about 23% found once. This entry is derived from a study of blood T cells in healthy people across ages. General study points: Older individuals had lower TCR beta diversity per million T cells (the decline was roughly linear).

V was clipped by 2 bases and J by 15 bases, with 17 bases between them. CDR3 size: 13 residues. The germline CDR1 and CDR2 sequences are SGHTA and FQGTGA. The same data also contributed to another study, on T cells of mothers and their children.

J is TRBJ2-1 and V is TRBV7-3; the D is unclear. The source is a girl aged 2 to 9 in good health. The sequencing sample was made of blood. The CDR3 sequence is CASSLDRRDVMFF. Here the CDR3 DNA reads TGTGCCAGCAGCTTAGATCGCCGAGACGTCATGTTCTTC.